Sequencing of this T cell receptor (beta chain) was carried out in a study of control samples from healthy donors and cancer patients. Generated by immunoSEQ multiplex PCR, the TCRdb table keeps only in-frame clones and is missing some. The table lists 65,000 to 95,000 clones, around 87% of them singletons. Germline V gene sequence: CDR1 SNHLY, CDR2 FYNNEI. Trimming took off 2 bases at V and 4 bases at J, with 8 bases between the two ends. The CDR3 is made up of 13 amino acids. The sequence came from a man in his fifties or sixties in good health. The V gene is TRBV2, the J gene TRBJ1-2; no firm D call. The specimen was blood. The CDR3 protein is CASSERIIYGYTF. The CDR3 nucleotides read TGTGCCAGCAGTGAACGTATAATCTATGGCTACACCTTC.